Listed below are T cell receptor beta chains from one sample, sequenced in a study of PD-1 blockade in classical Hodgkin lymphoma. The method was immunoSEQ multiplex PCR; TCRdb's version includes in-frame clones alone and lacks a portion of them. The sample lists several thousand clones, over 55% seen once, with around 27% in the top ten. Here the sequenced sample was peripheral blood mononuclear cells (PBMCs), taken before the fourth cycle of nivolumab. The receptors stem from a human donor with classical Hodgkin lymphoma. CDR3s include the opening cysteine and the closing phenylalanine or tryptophan. Fields, in order: D gene, J gene, clone size, CDR3 length, V gene, CDR3 protein, CDR3 DNA. D genes are given only for firm matches. Not every row has a clone size; where given, it reads once, few, many or a size class.

TRBD1 TRBJ1-4 few 13 TRBV29-1 CSVEGTGFRQLFF TGCAGCGTTGAGGGGACAGGGTTTCGTCAACTGTTTTTT
. TRBJ1-1 large 12 TRBV9 CASSVGDTEAFF TGTGCCAGCAGCGTAGGTGACACTGAAGCTTTCTTT
. TRBJ1-2 . 12 TRBV5-4 CARPGKTYGYTF TGTGCCAGACCAGGAAAGACCTATGGCTACACCTTC
. TRBJ2-5 . 11 TRBV2 CASSLGETQYF TGTGCCAGCAGTCTGGGTGAGACCCAGTACTTC
. TRBJ2-3 few 15 TRBV5-1 CASSFQQTSTDTQYF TGCGCCAGCAGCTTTCAGCAAACTAGCACAGATACGCAGTATTTT
TRBD2 TRBJ2-1 . 17 TRBV11-2 CASSSGLRTSVYNEQFF TGTGCCAGCAGCTCAGGCCTAAGGACTAGTGTCTACAATGAGCAGTTCTTC
. TRBJ2-1 few 12 TRBV5-1 CASSLVLAEWFF TGCGCCAGCAGCTTGGTACTAGCCGAATGGTTCTTC
. TRBJ2-1 . 12 TRBV19 CASGGMNNEQFF TGTGCCAGTGGAGGAATGAATAATGAGCAGTTCTTC
TRBD1 TRBJ1-1 . 13 TRBV19 CASKARGGSEAFF TGTGCCAGTAAGGCCAGGGGGGGGTCTGAAGCTTTCTTT
TRBD1 TRBJ1-1 medium-sized 15 TRBV9 CASSGGQGMNTEAFF TGTGCCAGCAGCGGAGGACAGGGGATGAACACTGAAGCTTTCTTT
. TRBJ1-2 . 16 TRBV19 CASSIDPGAEIYGYTF TGTGCCAGTAGTATAGATCCCGGCGCAGAAATCTATGGCTACACCTTC
. TRBJ2-1 . 11 TRBV20-1 CSAEGVNEQFF TGCAGTGCTGAAGGGGTAAATGAGCAGTTCTTC
TRBD1 TRBJ1-1 medium-sized 14 TRBV7-8 CATRGQQGRTEAFF TGTGCCACCCGGGGGCAACAGGGGAGGACTGAAGCTTTCTTT
. TRBJ2-3 . 21 TRBV21-1 CASSKARQTSGRNLDTDTQYF TGTGCCAGCAGCAAAGCTAGACAGACTAGCGGGAGGAATTTGGACACAGATACGCAGTATTTT
TRBD1 TRBJ2-5 . 14 TRBV5-6 CTSRQGTFQETQYF TGTACCTCTCGACAGGGGACATTTCAAGAGACCCAGTACTTC
TRBD1 TRBJ2-1 once 14 TRBV10-3 CAISPGTGYNEQFF TGTGCCATCAGTCCCGGGACAGGTTACAATGAGCAGTTCTTC
. TRBJ1-5 once 13 TRBV10-3 CAISAGFNQPQHF TGTGCCATCAGTGCAGGATTCAATCAGCCCCAGCATTTT
. TRBJ2-6 . 17 TRBV5-8 CASSPRIGSSGANVLTF TGTGCCAGCAGTCCCAGGATAGGAAGCTCTGGGGCCAACGTCCTGACTTTC
TRBD2 TRBJ2-5 . 15 TRBV4-1 CASFTSGRFQETQYF TGCGCCAGCTTCACTAGCGGGAGGTTCCAAGAGACCCAGTACTTC
. TRBJ2-7 . 14 TRBV7-2 CASSSGTFLYEQYF TGTGCCAGCAGCTCCGGGACCTTTCTCTACGAGCAGTACTTC
TRBD2 TRBJ2-5 . 14 TRBV9 CASSASGRTETQYF TGTGCCAGCAGCGCTAGCGGGAGGACGGAGACCCAGTACTTC
. TRBJ1-4 few 15 TRBV7-9 CASSLGKGGNEKLFF TGTGCCAGCAGCCTCGGGAAGGGTGGGAATGAAAAACTGTTTTTT
. TRBJ2-3 few 11 TRBV5-1 CASSLADTQYF TGCGCCAGCAGCTTAGCGGATACGCAGTATTTT
. TRBJ1-4 . 15 TRBV7-9 CASSSTAPANEKLFF TGTGCCAGCAGCTCAACAGCGCCGGCTAATGAAAAACTGTTTTTT
. TRBJ2-3 . 14 TRBV6-1 CASSPPGPTDTQYF TGTGCCAGCAGCCCCCCCGGCCCCACAGATACGCAGTATTTT
. TRBJ2-2 . 12 TRBV7-3 CASSLSGGELFF TGTGCCAGCAGCTTAAGCGGCGGGGAGCTGTTTTTT
. TRBJ1-1 few 14 TRBV9 CASSTQHENTEAFF TGTGCCAGCAGCACCCAACACGAGAACACTGAAGCTTTCTTT
TRBD2 TRBJ2-7 . 16 TRBV7-2 CASSAPLAGGYYEQYF TGTGCCAGCAGCGCCCCCCTAGCGGGAGGTTACTACGAGCAGTACTTC
. TRBJ1-6 . 13 TRBV5-1 CASSTRDGSPLHF TGCGCCAGCAGCACCCGGGACGGCTCACCCCTCCACTTT
. TRBJ1-1 . 14 TRBV6-1 CASIVVLENTEAFF TGTGCCAGCATAGTGGTATTGGAGAACACTGAAGCTTTCTTT
. TRBJ2-1 . 16 TRBV7-2 CASSSQFSSRGNEQFF TGTGCCAGCAGCTCCCAATTTTCTAGTAGGGGCAATGAGCAGTTCTTC
TRBD2 TRBJ2-7 once 18 TRBV2 CASSTTSGRSVRAYEQYF TGTGCCAGCAGTACGACTAGCGGGAGAAGTGTCAGGGCCTACGAGCAGTACTTC
. TRBJ2-5 few 12 TRBV25-1 CASSGGVGTQYF TGTGCCAGCAGTGGGGGGGTCGGGACCCAGTACTTC
. TRBJ2-7 . 13 TRBV18 CASSPRSRGEQYF TGTGCCAGCTCACCACGCAGTCGGGGCGAGCAGTACTTC
. TRBJ2-5 . 10 TRBV7-9 CASSLETQYF TGTGCCAGCAGCTTGGAGACCCAGTACTTC
. TRBJ2-1 once 15 TRBV7-8 CATSYSGVPYNEQFF TGTGCCACCTCCTACTCGGGAGTCCCCTACAATGAGCAGTTCTTC
. TRBJ1-1 . 14 TRBV7-9 CASSRAESNTEAFF TGTGCCAGCAGTAGGGCAGAGTCGAACACTGAAGCTTTCTTT
. TRBJ1-5 . 13 TRBV19 CASSKIGTPVQHF TGTGCCAGTAGTAAGATCGGGACCCCCGTTCAGCATTTT
. TRBJ2-4 once 12 TRBV30 CAWTIGDNIQYF TGTGCCTGGACTATCGGGGATAACATTCAGTACTTC
. TRBJ2-5 . 15 TRBV11-1 CASSLERTIQETQYF TGTGCCAGCAGCTTGGAGCGAACGATCCAAGAGACCCAGTACTTC